This TCR beta chain was recovered during a study of cytotoxic CD8 clonotypes in ibrutinib-treated CLL. Study-level points and caveats: Collection times varied between progressing and sustained-remission patients. Clonality went higher at ibrutinib response and then dropped back toward baseline at progression. Baseline clonality exceeded age-matched healthy donors and tracked circulating CD8+ T-cell counts. Contraction or stability on treatment characterized the public clonotypes, which were uncommon.

In the case of this clone: Its antigen remains unidentified.

Sequenced by immunoSEQ multiplex PCR; TCRdb stores in-frame clones only, minus some. Of 140,000 or so clones in the sample, 79% were seen once. The sample in question was PBMCs, obtained after 12 months of ibrutinib treatment. This TCR derives from a human donor with chronic lymphocytic leukemia.

The CDR3 DNA reads as TGTGCCAGTAGCGCCGTAATTCGGTCAGAAGCTTTCTTT. Translating it yields CASSAVIRSEAFF. The genes are TRBV19 and TRBJ1-1; D unclear. V lost 6 bases and J lost 8, with 16 bases in between. The CDR3 extends over 13 amino acids. Germline-derived CDR1 and CDR2 are LNHDA and SQIVND (reference sequence).